The subject of this entry is one T cell receptor beta chain. The data are from a study of blood T cell repertoires in COVID-19. Study background: There were acute and convalescent COVID-19 samples, and they came from the United States, Italy and Spain. PBMCs, B-cell-depleted T cells, or T cells provided the cDNA or gDNA that made up the material.

Germline V gene sequence: CDR1 MNHEY, CDR2 SVGAGI. J gave up 9 bases and V 6 bases, and 7 bases lay outside the gene matches. CDR3 size: 15 residues. In the source study's methods: Estimation of nucleated cell counts relied on the amplification of reference gene primers. Data came from immunoSEQ multiplex PCR; TCRdb stores just in-frame clones and leaves some out. From that table come the V and J calls and clone size; the DNA was used to work out D and trimming. This sample has under 300,000 clones; approximately 83% occur once, and the top ten carry roughly a tenth. V usage is TRBV6-5 and J usage is TRBJ1-6; 11 nucleotides align to TRBD1. The source of this sequence is a woman of 80 years or more with acute or convalescent COVID-19. Material: peripheral blood. CDR3 nucleotides: TGTGCCAGCAGCCCGGACAGGGGGCAAGGTTCACCCCTCCACTTT. It specifies CASSPDRGQGSPLHF.